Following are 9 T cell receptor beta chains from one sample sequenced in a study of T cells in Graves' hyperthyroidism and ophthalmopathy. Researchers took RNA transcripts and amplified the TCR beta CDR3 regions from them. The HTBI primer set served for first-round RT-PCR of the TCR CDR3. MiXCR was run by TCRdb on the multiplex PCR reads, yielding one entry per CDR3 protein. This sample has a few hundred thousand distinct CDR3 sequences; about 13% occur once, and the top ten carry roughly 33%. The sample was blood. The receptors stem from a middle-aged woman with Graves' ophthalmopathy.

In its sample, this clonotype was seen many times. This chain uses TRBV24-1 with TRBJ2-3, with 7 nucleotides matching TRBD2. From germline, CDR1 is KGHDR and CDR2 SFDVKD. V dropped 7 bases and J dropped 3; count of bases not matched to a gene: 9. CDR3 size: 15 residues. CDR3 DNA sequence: TGTGCCACCAGCACGGGACTATCCAGGACAGATACGCAGTATTTT. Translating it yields CATSTGLSRTDTQYF.

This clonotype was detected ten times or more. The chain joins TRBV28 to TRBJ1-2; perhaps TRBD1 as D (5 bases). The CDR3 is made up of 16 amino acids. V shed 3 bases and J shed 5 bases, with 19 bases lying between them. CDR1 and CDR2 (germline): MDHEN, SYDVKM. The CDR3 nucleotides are TGTGCCAGCAGTTTGACGGAGGCAGGGCAAGGGTATGGCTACACCTTC. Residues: CASSLTEAGQGYGYTF.

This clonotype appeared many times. The CDR3 DNA sequence: TGTGCCAGCAGCCGGACAGGGGCCGGGAGCAATGAGCAGTTCTTC. Protein sequence: CASSRTGAGSNEQFF. The chain joins TRBV3-1 to TRBJ2-1; 9 nucleotides match TRBD1. With V trimmed by 4 bases and J by 6 bases, 7 bases remained unmatched. Germline assignment: CDR1 LGHDT and CDR2 YNNKEL (reference sequence). CDR3 length: 15 amino acids.

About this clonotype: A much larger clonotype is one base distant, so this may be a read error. The CDR3 loop is CASTPSWRGWIGGYTF. The DNA for the CDR3 is TGTGCCAGCACCCCCTCCTGGAGGGGGTGGATTGGTGGCTACACCTTC. The gene calls are TRBV11-2 and TRBJ1-2; weak D call: TRBD1 (6 bases). Germline CDR1 SGHAT, CDR2 FQNNGV. Between the trimmed V and J ends, which lost 7 bases and 7 bases, there was a span of 25 bases. The CDR3 runs to 16 residues.

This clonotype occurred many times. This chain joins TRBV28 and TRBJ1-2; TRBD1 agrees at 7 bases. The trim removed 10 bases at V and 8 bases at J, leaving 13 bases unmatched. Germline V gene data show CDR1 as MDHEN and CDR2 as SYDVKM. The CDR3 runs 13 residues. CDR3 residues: CAIQTGRPRGYTF. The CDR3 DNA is TGTGCCATCCAGACAGGGCGTCCTCGCGGCTACACCTTC.

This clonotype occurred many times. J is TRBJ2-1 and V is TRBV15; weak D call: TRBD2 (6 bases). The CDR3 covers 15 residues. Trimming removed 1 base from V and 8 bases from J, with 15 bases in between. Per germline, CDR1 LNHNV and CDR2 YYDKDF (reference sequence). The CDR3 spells CATSRGVSGSDEQFF. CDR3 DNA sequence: TGTGCCACCAGCAGAGGGGTCTCCGGGAGCGATGAGCAGTTCTTC.

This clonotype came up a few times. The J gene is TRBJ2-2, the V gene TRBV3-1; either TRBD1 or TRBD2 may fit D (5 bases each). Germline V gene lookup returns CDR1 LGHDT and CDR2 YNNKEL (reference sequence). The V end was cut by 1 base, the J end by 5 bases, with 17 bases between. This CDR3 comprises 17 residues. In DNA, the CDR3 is TGTGCCAGCAGCCAAGCCCCCGGGACGTACGTAACCGGGGAGCTGTTTTTT. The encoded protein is CASSQAPGTYVTGELFF.

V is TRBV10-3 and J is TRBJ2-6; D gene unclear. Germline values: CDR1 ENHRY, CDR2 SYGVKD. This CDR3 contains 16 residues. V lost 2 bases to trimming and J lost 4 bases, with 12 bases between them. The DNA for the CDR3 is TGTGCCATCAGTGAGCCTAGGGTTGACGGGGCCAACGTCCTGACTTTC. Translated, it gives CAISEPRVDGANVLTF.

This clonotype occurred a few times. CDR3 region: CATSRDRSQGNEQFF. The CDR3 nucleotides are TGTGCCACCAGCAGAGATAGGAGTCAGGGCAATGAGCAGTTCTTC. The V gene is TRBV15, the J gene TRBJ2-1; perhaps TRBD1 as D (5 bases). From germline, CDR1 is LNHNV and CDR2 YYDKDF (reference sequence). V was trimmed by 0 bases and J by 6 bases, leaving 12 bases between them. The CDR3 loop spans 15 amino acids.